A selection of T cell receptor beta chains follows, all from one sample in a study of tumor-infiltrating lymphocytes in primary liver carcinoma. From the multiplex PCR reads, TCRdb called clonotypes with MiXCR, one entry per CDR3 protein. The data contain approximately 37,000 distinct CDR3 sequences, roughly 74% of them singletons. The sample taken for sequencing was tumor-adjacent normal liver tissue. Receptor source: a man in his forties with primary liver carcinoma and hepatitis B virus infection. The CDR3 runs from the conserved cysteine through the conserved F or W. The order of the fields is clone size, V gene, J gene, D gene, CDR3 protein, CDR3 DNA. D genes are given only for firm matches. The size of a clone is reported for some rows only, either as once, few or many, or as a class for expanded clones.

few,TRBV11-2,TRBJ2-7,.,CASSPRGSYEQYF,TGTGCCAGCAGCCCCCGAGGGTCCTACGAGCAGTACTTC
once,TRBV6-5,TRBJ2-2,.,CACSYKDTVELFF,TGTGCCTGCAGTTACAAGGACACCGTGGAGCTGTTTTTT
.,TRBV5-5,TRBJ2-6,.,CASSWSATGADVLTF,TGTGCCAGTAGCTGGTCAGCCACTGGGGCCGACGTCCTGACTTTC
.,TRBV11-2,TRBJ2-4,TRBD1,CANSSGTGGNIQYF,TGTGCCAACAGCTCCGGCACAGGGGGTAACATTCAATACTTC
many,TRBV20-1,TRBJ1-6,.,CSADRSSYNSPLHF,TGCAGTGCCGACAGGAGCTCCTATAATTCACCCCTCCACTTT
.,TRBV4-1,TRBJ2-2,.,CASSQDRGRWGGELSF,TGCGCCAGTAGCCAAGATAGGGGGAGATGGGGCGGGGAGCTGTCTTTT
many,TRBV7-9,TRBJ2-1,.,CAGSFPPDNEQFF,TGTGCCGGCAGCTTTCCCCCCGACAATGAGCAGTTCTTC
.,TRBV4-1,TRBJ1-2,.,CASSQERAGNYGHTF,TGTGCCAGCAGCCAAGAGCGGGCAGGAAACTATGGCCACACCTTC
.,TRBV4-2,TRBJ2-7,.,CVSSRDLAFPYEQYF,TGTGTCAGCAGCCGAGACCTAGCGTTCCCCTACGAACAGTACTTC
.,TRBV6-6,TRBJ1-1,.,CASSTGGTAKAFF,TGTGCCAGCAGCACTGGGGGGACTGCTAAAGCTTTCTTT
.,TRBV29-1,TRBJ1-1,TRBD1,CSEGQEGYQNTEAFF,TGCAGCGAGGGACAGGAAGGATATCAGAACACTGAAGCTTTCTTT
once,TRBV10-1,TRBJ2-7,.,CASSDLPEYEQCF,TGCGCCAGCAGTGACCTACCGGAATACGAGCAGTGCTTC
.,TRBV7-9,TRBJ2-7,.,CASRSEISYEQYF,TGTGCCAGCAGATCTGAGATCTCCTACGAGCAGTACTTC
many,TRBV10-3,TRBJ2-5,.,CATETGKSTRKETQYF,TGTGCCACCGAAACCGGGAAGTCGACAAGAAAAGAGACCCAGTACTTC
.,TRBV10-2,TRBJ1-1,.,CATIEVENTEAFF,TGCGCAACCATTGAAGTAGAAAACACTGAAGCTTTCTTT
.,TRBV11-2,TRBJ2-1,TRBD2,CTSSLDTSGRSLFF,TGTACCAGCAGCCTAGATACCAGCGGGAGGTCTCTGTTCTTC
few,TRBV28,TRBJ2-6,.,CATAPGDVSGANVLTF,TGTGCCACCGCCCCAGGGGACGTCTCTGGGGCCAACGTCTTGACTTTC
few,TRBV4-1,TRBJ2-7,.,CASSQSNQIYEQYF,TGCGCCAGCAGCCAATCAAACCAGATCTACGAGCAGTACTTC
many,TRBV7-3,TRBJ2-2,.,CASSFGTPNTGELFF,TGTGCCAGCAGCTTCGGGACTCCGAACACCGGGGAGCTGTTTTTT
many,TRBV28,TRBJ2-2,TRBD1,CASSFPQGPYTGELFF,TGTGCCAGCAGTTTCCCACAGGGGCCCTACACCGGGGAGCTGTTTTTT
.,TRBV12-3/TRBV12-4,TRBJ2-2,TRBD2,CAISLDGGSEELFF,TGTGCCATCAGTTTGGACGGGGGGTCCGAGGAGCTGTTTTTT
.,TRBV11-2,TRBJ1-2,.,CASCSVGGSGYTF,TGTGCCAGCTGTTCCGTCGGGGGCTCCGGCTACACCTTC
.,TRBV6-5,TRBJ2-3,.,CANNTGLSGTYTQYF,TGTGCCAACAACACAGGACTATCGGGAACATATACGCAGTATTTT
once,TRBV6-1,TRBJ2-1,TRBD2,CASSEEAGEYNGQLF,TGTGCCAGCAGTGAAGAAGCGGGAGAATACAATGGGCAGTTGTTC
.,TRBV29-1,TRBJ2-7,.,CSVASGWGMPHEQYF,TGTAGCGTTGCGAGTGGATGGGGGATGCCCCACGAGCAGTACTTC
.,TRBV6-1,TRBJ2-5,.,CASSEVRGETQCF,TGTGCCAGCAGTGAAGTCCGAGGAGAGACCCAGTGCTTC
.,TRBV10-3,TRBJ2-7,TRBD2,CAISPGGTEQYF,TGTGCCATCAGCCCGGGAGGGACCGAGCAGTACTTC
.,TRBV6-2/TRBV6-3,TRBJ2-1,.,CASLLTGYNEQLF,TGTGCCAGCCTACTAACGGGTTACAATGAGCAGCTCTTC
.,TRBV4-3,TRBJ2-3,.,CASSPWYGLTDTQYF,TGCGCCAGTAGCCCGTGGTATGGGCTCACAGATACGCAGTATTTT
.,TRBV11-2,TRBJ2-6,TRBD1,CASSVGGDRGITLSGANVLTF,TGTGCCAGCAGCGTGGGGGGAGACAGGGGCATTACCCTCTCCGGGGCCAACGTCCTGACTTTC
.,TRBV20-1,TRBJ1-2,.,CSARKDKDGYTF,TGCAGTGCTAGGAAGGACAAGGATGGCTACACCTTC
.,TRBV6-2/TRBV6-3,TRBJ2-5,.,CASSYRVEIQYF,TGTGCCAGTAGTTACCGGGTGGAGATCCAGTACTTC
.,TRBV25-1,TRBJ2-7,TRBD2,CACSEGTSGIYEQYF,TGTGCCTGCAGCGAAGGAACTAGCGGTATCTACGAGCAGTACTTC
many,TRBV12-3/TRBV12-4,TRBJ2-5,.,CASSFGGNQETQYF,TGTGCCAGCAGTTTTGGAGGCAACCAAGAGACCCAGTACTTC
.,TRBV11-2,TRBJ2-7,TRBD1,CVSSLGRGSEQYF,TGTGTCAGCAGCTTAGGCAGGGGGAGCGAGCAATACTTC
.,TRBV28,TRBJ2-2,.,CTSSFLGNGELFF,TGTACCAGCAGTTTCCTAGGGAACGGGGAGCTGTTTTTT
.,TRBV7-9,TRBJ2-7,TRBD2,CASSRLTSGRVLDQYF,TGTGCCAGCAGCCGCCTGACTAGCGGGAGGGTCCTCGATCAGTACTTC
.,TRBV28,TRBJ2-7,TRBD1,CVSSLSGQGPDQYF,TGTGTCAGCAGTTTATCCGGACAGGGGCCCGATCAGTACTTC
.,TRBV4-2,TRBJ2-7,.,CARSHDRFHRPGYEQYF,TGTGCCAGAAGCCACGATCGGTTCCACCGGCCGGGTTACGAGCAGTACTTC
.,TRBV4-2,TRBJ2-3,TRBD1,CAGSQEATGFTDTQYF,TGTGCCGGCAGCCAAGAGGCGACAGGGTTCACAGATACGCAGTATTTT
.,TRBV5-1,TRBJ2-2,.,CANSLGFLGTGDLFF,TGCGCCAACAGCTTGGGCTTTCTGGGCACCGGGGATCTGTTTTTT
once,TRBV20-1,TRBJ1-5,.,CSARIQGDSNQPQHF,TGCAGTGCTAGAATCCAGGGAGATAGCAATCAGCCCCAGCATTTT
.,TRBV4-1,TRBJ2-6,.,CASSRVGANVLTF,TGCGCCAGCAGCCGTGTTGGGGCCAACGTCCTGACTTTC
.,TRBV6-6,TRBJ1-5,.,CGTTRGDLSNQPQDF,TGTGGCACCACTCGGGGGGATCTTAGCAATCAGCCCCAGGATTTT
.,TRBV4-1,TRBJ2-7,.,CASSQDMALAMVQYF,TGCGCCAGCAGCCAAGATATGGCACTGGCCATGGTGCAGTACTTC
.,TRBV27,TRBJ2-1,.,CASRRAESPSYIEQFF,TGTGCCAGCAGAAGGGCGGAGTCCCCCTCCTACATTGAGCAGTTCTTC
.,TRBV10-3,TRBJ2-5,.,CATSGLPQETQYF,TGTGCCACCTCGGGACTTCCCCAAGAGACCCAGTACTTC
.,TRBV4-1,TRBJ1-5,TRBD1,CASSQVDRGFIEPQHF,TGCGCCAGCAGCCAAGTGGACAGGGGGTTTATAGAGCCCCAGCATTTT
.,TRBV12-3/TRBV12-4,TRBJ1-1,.,CVSSRRRGPAEALF,TGTGTCAGCAGTAGACGTCGGGGGCCGGCTGAAGCTCTCTTT
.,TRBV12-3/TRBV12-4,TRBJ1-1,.,CAASSADRNTEAFF,TGTGCCGCCAGTTCGGCAGACAGGAACACTGAAGCTTTCTTT
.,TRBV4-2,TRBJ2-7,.,CASSQDSESDNEQYF,TGTGCCAGCAGCCAAGATAGCGAGAGTGACAACGAGCAGTACTTC
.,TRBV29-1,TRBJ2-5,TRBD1,CMVTRDRGGETQYF,TGCATGGTCACCCGGGACAGGGGAGGGGAGACCCAGTACTTC
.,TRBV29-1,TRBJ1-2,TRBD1,CTTVTGANYGYTF,TGCACCACTGTGACAGGGGCTAACTATGGCTACACCTTC
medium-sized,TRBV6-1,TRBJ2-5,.,CASSRVSWETQYF,TGTGCCAGCAGCCGAGTATCGTGGGAGACCCAGTACTTC